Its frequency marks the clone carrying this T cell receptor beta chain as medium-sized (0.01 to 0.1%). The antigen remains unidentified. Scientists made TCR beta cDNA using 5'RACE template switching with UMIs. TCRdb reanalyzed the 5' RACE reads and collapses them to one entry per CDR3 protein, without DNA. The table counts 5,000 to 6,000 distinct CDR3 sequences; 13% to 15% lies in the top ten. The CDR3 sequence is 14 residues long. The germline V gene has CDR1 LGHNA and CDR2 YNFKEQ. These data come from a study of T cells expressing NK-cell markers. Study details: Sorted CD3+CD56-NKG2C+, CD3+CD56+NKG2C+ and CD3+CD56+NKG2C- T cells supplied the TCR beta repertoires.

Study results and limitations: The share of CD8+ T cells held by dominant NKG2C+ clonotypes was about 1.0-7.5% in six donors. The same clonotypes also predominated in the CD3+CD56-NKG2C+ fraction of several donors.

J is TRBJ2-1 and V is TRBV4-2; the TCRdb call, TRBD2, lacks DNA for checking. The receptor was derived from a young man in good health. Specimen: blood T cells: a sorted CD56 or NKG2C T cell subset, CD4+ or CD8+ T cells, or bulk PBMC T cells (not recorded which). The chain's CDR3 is CASSPGLALHEQFF.